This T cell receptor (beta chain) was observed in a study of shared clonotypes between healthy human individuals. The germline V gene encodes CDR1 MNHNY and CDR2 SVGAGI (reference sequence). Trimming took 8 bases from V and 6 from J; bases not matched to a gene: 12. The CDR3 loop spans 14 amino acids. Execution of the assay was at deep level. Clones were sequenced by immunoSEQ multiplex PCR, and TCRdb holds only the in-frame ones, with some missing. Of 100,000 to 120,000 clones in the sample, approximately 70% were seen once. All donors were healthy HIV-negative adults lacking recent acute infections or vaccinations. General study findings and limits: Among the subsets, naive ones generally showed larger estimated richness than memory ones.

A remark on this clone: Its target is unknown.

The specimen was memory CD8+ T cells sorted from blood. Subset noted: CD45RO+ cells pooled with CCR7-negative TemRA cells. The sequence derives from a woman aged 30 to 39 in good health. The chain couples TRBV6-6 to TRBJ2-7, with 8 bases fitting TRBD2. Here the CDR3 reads CASWGAGGKPEQYF. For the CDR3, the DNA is TGTGCCAGCTGGGGTGCGGGAGGAAAACCCGAGCAGTACTTC.